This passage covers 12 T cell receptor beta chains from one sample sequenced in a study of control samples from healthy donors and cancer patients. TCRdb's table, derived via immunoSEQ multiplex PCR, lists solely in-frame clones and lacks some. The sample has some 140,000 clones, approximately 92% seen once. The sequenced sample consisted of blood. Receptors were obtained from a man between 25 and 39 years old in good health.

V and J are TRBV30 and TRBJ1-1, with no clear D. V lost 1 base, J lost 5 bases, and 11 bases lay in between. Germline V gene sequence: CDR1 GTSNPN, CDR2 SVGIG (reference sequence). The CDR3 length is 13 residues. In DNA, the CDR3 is TGTGCCTGGAGTGAACAAATTGGGACTGAAGCTTTCTTT. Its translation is CAWSEQIGTEAFF.

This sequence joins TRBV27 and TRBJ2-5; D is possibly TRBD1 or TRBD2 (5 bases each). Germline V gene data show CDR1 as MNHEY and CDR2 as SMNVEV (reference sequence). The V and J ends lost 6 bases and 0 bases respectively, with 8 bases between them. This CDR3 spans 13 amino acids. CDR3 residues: CASRGPYQETQYF. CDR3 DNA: TGTGCCAGCAGGGGACCGTACCAAGAGACCCAGTACTTC.

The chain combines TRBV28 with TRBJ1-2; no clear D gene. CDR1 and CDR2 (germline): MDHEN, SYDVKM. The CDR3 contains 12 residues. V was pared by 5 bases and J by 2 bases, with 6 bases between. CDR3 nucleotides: TGTGCCAGCAGTGGAAAGAACTATGGCTACACCTTC. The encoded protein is CASSGKNYGYTF.

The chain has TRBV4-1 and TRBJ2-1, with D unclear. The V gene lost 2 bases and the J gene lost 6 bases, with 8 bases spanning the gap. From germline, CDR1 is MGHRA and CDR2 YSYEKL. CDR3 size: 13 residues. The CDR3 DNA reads TGCGCCAGCAGCCAACTGTGGGGCAATGAGCAGTTCTTC. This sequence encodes CASSQLWGNEQFF.

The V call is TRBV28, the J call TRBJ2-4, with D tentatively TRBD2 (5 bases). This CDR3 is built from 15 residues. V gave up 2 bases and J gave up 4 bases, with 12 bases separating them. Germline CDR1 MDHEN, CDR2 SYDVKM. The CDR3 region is CASSLMGSLKNIQYF. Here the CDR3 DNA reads TGTGCCAGCAGTTTAATGGGGAGTTTAAAAAACATTCAGTACTTC.

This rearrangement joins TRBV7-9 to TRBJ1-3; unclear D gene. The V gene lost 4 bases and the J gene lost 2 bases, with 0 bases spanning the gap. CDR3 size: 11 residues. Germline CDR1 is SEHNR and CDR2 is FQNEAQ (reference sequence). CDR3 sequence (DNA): TGTGCCAGCAGCTCTGGAAACACCATATATTTT. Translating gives CASSSGNTIYF.

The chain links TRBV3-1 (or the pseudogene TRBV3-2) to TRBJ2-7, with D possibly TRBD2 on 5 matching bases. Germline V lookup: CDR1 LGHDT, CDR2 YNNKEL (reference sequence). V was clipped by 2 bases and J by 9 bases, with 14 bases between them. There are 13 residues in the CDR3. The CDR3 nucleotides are TGTGCCAGCAGCCAAAGGGTGTTTCGGGGGCAGTACTTC. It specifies CASSQRVFRGQYF.

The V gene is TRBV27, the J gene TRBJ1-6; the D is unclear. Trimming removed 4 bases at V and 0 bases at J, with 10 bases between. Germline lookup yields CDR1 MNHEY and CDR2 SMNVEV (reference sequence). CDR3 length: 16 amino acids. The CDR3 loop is CASSSPPGSYNSPLHF. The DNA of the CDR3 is TGTGCCAGCAGTTCACCACCGGGCTCCTATAATTCACCCCTCCACTTT.

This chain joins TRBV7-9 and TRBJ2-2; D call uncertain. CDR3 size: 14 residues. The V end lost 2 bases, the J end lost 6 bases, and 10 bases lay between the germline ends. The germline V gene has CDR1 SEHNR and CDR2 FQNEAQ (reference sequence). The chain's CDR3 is CASSLRAESGELFF. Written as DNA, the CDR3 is TGTGCCAGCAGCTTACGTGCGGAGTCCGGGGAGCTGTTTTTT.

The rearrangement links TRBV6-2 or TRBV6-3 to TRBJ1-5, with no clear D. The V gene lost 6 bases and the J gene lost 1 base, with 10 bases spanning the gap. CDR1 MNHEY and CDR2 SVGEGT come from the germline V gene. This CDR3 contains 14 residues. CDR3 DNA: TGTGCCAGCAGCGCCAGACGGAGCAATCAGCCCCAGCATTTT. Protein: CASSARRSNQPQHF.

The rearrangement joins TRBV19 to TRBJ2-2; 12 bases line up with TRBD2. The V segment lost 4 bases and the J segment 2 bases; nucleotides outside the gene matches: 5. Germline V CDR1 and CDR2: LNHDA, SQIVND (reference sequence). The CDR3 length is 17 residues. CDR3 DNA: TGTGCCAGTAGTAAGGCTAGCGGGAGGGTTAACACCGGGGAGCTGTTTTTT. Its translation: CASSKASGRVNTGELFF.

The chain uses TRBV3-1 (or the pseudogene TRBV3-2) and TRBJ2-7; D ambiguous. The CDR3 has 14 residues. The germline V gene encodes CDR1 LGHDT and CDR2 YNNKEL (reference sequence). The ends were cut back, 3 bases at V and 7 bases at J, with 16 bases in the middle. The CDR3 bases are TGTGCCAGCAGCCAGGGAACAAAAACTTCGGAGCAGTACTTC. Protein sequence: CASSQGTKTSEQYF.